This T cell receptor (beta chain) is from a study of cytomegalovirus exposure and HLA in healthy donors. Findings and limits, study-wide: A few V segments could not be told apart, such as TRBV6-2 and TRBV6-3, and were left out.

This clone was counted at least ten times. Its antigen is still unknown. The CDR3 is made up of 17 amino acids. Trimming stripped 6 bases from V and 2 bases from J, with 23 bases between. The germline gives CDR1 KGHSH, CDR2 LQKENI. In the PCR, 60 Vbeta and 13 Jbeta primers were used. Clones were sequenced by immunoSEQ multiplex PCR, and TCRdb holds only the in-frame ones, with some missing. The data contain under 90,000 clones, approximately 80% of them singletons. Sequencing was carried out using PBMCs. This clonotype was sampled from a man aged 35-49 years in good health and CMV-seronegative. J is TRBJ2-7 and V is TRBV18; D is perhaps TRBD2 (5 bases). CDR3 sequence reads: CASSSTRALTLTYEQYF. CDR3 nucleotides: TGTGCCAGCTCCTCTACTAGGGCCCTAACATTAACCTACGAGCAGTACTTC. The full variable domain, its missing parts supplied by reference TRBV18 and TRBJ2-7, is NAGVMQNPRHLVRRRGQEARLRCSPMKGHSHVYWYRQLPEEGLKFMVYLQKENIIDESGMPKERFSAEFPKEGPSILRIQQVVRGDSAAYFCASSSTRALTLTYEQYFGPGTRLTVT.